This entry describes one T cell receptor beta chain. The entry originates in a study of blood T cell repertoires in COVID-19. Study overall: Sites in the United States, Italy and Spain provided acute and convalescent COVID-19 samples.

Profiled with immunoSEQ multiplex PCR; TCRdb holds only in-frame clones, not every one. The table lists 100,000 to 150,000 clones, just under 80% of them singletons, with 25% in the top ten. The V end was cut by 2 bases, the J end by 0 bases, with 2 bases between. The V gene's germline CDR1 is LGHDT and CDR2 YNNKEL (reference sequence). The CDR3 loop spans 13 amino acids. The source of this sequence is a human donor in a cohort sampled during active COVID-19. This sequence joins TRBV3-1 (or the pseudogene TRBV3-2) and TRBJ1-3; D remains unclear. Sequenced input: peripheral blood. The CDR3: CASSQHSGNTIYF. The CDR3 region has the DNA TGTGCCAGCAGCCAACACTCTGGAAACACCATATATTTT.